This T cell receptor beta chain was sequenced for a study of kidney transplant recipient with SARS-CoV-2 infection. TCRdb passed the reads through MiXCR, listing each CDR3 protein once. The table records 200,000 to 300,000 distinct CDR3 sequences, under 30% of them present only once. This clonotype was picked up many times. Trimming pared 4 bases from V and 4 bases from J, leaving 22 bases between. This CDR3 is 17 amino acids long. Per the germline V gene, CDR1 is SGHNT and CDR2 is YENEEA. Here the sequenced sample was a blood sample, taken at baseline and on day 111 from a kidney transplant recipient. The receptor was isolated from a male patient younger than 45 who had COVID-19 and was a kidney transplant recipient. These T cells may partly come from the graft donor. The V call is TRBV11-3, the J call TRBJ1-2; D unresolved. CDR3 nucleotides: TGTGCCAGCAGCTACTTTATCGATCTCGGAAAGACCTATGGCTACACCTTC. The encoded protein is CASSYFIDLGKTYGYTF.